This T cell receptor (beta chain) was documented in a study of blood T cell repertoires in COVID-19. Looking at the study overall: Whether acute or convalescent, the COVID-19 samples came from the United States, Italy and Spain. T cells, B-cell-depleted T cells, or PBMCs supplied cDNA or gDNA.

V was pared by 4 bases and J by 5 bases, with 6 bases between. The CDR3 length is 11 residues. Germline V lookup: CDR1 MGHDK, CDR2 SYGVNS. Authors' processing steps: The authors estimated nucleated cell counts from reference gene primer amplification. TCRdb's copy holds only in-frame clones and misses some; the assay was immunoSEQ multiplex PCR. V, J and clone size were drawn from that table, and D and trimming were deduced from the DNA. The sample shows roughly 140,000 clones, 75% to 90% of them seen only once. The clonotype was recovered from a woman older than 75 with acute or convalescent COVID-19. The J gene is TRBJ2-7, the V gene TRBV25-1, with D unclear. The sample was peripheral blood. The CDR3 sequence is CASSVADEQYF. CDR3 sequence (DNA): TGTGCCAGCAGTGTGGCTGACGAGCAGTACTTC.